This T cell receptor (beta chain) was documented in a study of PD-1 blockade in classical Hodgkin lymphoma. Germline CDR1 reads SEHNR; CDR2 reads FQNEAQ (reference sequence). The trim removed 3 bases at V and 3 bases at J, leaving 8 bases unmatched. CDR3 length: 15 amino acids. Profiled with immunoSEQ multiplex PCR; TCRdb holds only in-frame clones, not every one. The sample carries about 64,000 clones, approximately 94% recorded once. Sample time point: cycle 4 day 1 (C4D1), after around six weeks of nivolumab. All patients relapsed after autologous stem cell transplantation, and brentuximab vedotin exposure varied.

The source was peripheral blood mononuclear cells (PBMCs), collected before the fourth cycle of nivolumab. The receptor was isolated from a human donor with classical Hodgkin lymphoma. The chain has TRBV7-9 and TRBJ2-7, with TRBD1 identical over 7 bases. The CDR3 sequence: CASSLPGGVSYEQYF. For the CDR3, the DNA is TGTGCCAGCAGCTTGCCAGGGGGAGTGAGCTACGAGCAGTACTTC.